In its sample, the clone carrying this T cell receptor (beta chain) was seen a few times. The data derive from a study of Graves' ophthalmopathy and Graves' hyperthyroidism. RNA transcripts served as template for amplifying TCR beta CDR3 sequences. The first round was an RT-PCR with HTBI primers, and the second round was a multiplex PCR. TCRdb processed the multiplex PCR reads anew with MiXCR; each CDR3 protein has one entry. The sample includes about 550,000 distinct CDR3 sequences, approximately 35% of them seen just once. The diagnostic workup employed clinical symptoms, serum thyroxine, TRAb, thyroid ultrasound and orbital computed tomography. Trimming pared 4 bases from V and 3 bases from J, leaving 14 bases between. The CDR3 length is 15 residues. Germline CDR1 is LGHNA and CDR2 is YNFKEQ.

Sequenced sample: peripheral blood or thyroid tissue (not recorded which). The V and J genes are TRBV4-2 and TRBJ2-3; D perhaps matches TRBD1 (6 bases). This TCR derives from an adult man with Graves' hyperthyroidism. As DNA, the CDR3 is TGTGCCAGCAGCCTGGAACAGGGAGCTACAGATACGCAGTATTTT. Translating gives CASSLEQGATDTQYF.